A single sample gave rise to the 23 T cell receptor beta chains below, sequenced in a study of T cell repertoires in cytomegalovirus infection. MiXCR was run by TCRdb on the reads, yielding one entry per CDR3 protein. The data hold 110,000 or so distinct CDR3 sequences, with 30% observed a single time. For these TCRs, the target antigens are not known. The starting material was CD8+ T cells from cultured PBMCs, obtained from culture after CMV antigen stimulation. The receptors originated from a human donor in good health (CMV status not recorded). Some clones in this sample may be carry-over from other donors' samples.

The J gene is TRBJ2-7, the V gene TRBV7-8; D uncertain. Per germline, CDR1 SGHVS and CDR2 FQNEAQ. The CDR3 runs 13 residues. With 3 bases removed from V and 2 bases from J, the gap between germline ends came to 8 bases. This CDR3 reads CASSFQAAYEQYF. The CDR3 region has the DNA TGTGCCAGCAGCTTTCAGGCTGCCTACGAGCAGTACTTC. The full variable domain, in which reference TRBV7-8 and TRBJ2-7 provide the parts outside the CDR3, is GAGVSQSPRYKVAKRGQDVALRCDPISGHVSLFWYQQALGQGPEFLTYFQNEAQLDKSGLPSDRFFAERPEGSVSTLKIQRTQQEDSAVYLCASSFQAAYEQYFGPGTRLTVT.

This clonotype came up many times. This chain uses TRBV4-2 with TRBJ1-1, with TRBD1 as a possible D gene (5 bases). Germline V gene data show CDR1 as LGHNA and CDR2 as YNFKEQ. The V end lost 1 base, the J end lost 3 bases, and 9 bases lay between the germline ends. The CDR3 totals 14 residues. DNA of the CDR3: TGTGCCAGCAGCCAAGTGGGGGAGGACACTGAAGCTTTCTTT. Its translation is CASSQVGEDTEAFF.

The rearrangement joins TRBV19 to TRBJ2-7; 9 bases are shared with TRBD1. J was trimmed by 4 bases and V by 3 bases; bases with no gene match: 7. There are 15 residues in the CDR3. Germline V gives CDR1 LNHDA, CDR2 SQIVND (reference sequence). CDR3 in amino acids: CASSMGQGFMYEQYF. CDR3 nucleotides: TGTGCCAGTAGTATGGGACAGGGCTTTATGTACGAGCAGTACTTC.

The chain is built from TRBV5-8 and TRBJ2-7; D is uncertain. The CDR3 has 13 residues. The V gene lost 1 base and the J gene lost 4 bases, with 9 bases spanning the gap. In germline, CDR1 is SGHTS, CDR2 YDEGEE. The CDR3 DNA reads as TGTGCCAGCAGCTTGTCAAATATGTACGAGCAGTACTTC. This encodes CASSLSNMYEQYF.

This chain connects TRBV27 to TRBJ1-2; 8 bases line up with TRBD1. The ends lost 5 bases at V and 5 bases at J; junction bases unmatched: 10. Germline V gene lookup returns CDR1 MNHEY and CDR2 SMNVEV (reference sequence). The CDR3 is made up of 15 amino acids. The CDR3, as DNA: TGTGCCAGCAGTCCATTAGGACAGGGAGTTTATGGCTACACCTTC. It codes for CASSPLGQGVYGYTF.

The V and J genes are TRBV18 and TRBJ1-6; unclear D gene. The V gene's germline CDR1 is KGHSH and CDR2 LQKENI. Trimming cost V 3 bases and J 1 base, with 19 bases left between them. CDR3 length: 19 residues. This CDR3 reads CASSPRELAFGSYNSPLHF. CDR3 coding DNA: TGTGCCAGCTCACCTCGTGAGCTAGCGTTTGGGTCCTATAATTCACCCCTCCACTTT. Looking up the rest from reference TRBV18 and TRBJ1-6 gives the full variable domain: NAGVMQNPRHLVRRRGQEARLRCSPMKGHSHVYWYRQLPEEGLKFMVYLQKENIIDESGMPKERFSAEFPKEGPSILRIQQVVRGDSAAYFCASSPRELAFGSYNSPLHFGNGTRLTVT.

This clonotype was seen a single time. This chain's CDR3 is CASKLAGGWNEQFF. The CDR3 nucleotides are TGTGCCAGCAAACTAGCGGGGGGGTGGAATGAGCAGTTCTTC. The chain recombines TRBV2 with TRBJ2-1; 13 bases are a match to TRBD2. The length of the CDR3 is 14 residues. Germline V CDR1 and CDR2: SNHLY, FYNNEI. V trimming: 7 bases; J trimming: 7 bases; junction bases outside the gene matches: 4.

The V and J genes are TRBV5-1 and TRBJ2-1; TRBD2 is a possible D gene (6 bases). Per the germline V gene, CDR1 is SGHRS and CDR2 is YFSETQ. The CDR3 extends over 15 amino acids. With 5 bases removed from V and 8 bases from J, the gap between germline ends came to 20 bases. The CDR3 DNA reads TGCGCCAGCAGGACACTAGCTAGCAAGGCGGATGAGCAGTTCTTC. Translation gives CASRTLASKADEQFF.

This clonotype was seen repeatedly, ten times or more. This chain joins TRBV6-6 and TRBJ2-7; 7 bases agree with TRBD1. Germline-derived CDR1 and CDR2 are MNHNY and SVGAGI (reference sequence). The CDR3 runs to 14 residues. After removal of 4 bases from V and 0 bases from J, the junction contained 3 bases not matched to a gene. CDR3 DNA sequence: TGTGCCAGCAGTTCGGACAGGACCTCCTACGAGCAGTACTTC. This gives the protein CASSSDRTSYEQYF.

The chain has TRBV10-3 and TRBJ2-5; TRBD1 matches 8 bases. Germline CDR1 and CDR2: ENHRY and SYGVKD. The V segment lost 6 bases and the J segment 2 bases; nucleotides outside the gene matches: 8. The CDR3 sequence is 15 residues long. Here the CDR3 DNA reads TGTGCCATCAGCCGGAACAGGGGGGAACAAGAGACCCAGTACTTC. Protein: CAISRNRGEQETQYF.

At least ten counts were recorded for this clonotype. The rearrangement joins TRBV20-1 to TRBJ2-7; no definite D call. This CDR3 region has 14 residues. Deletions cut 0 bases from V and 0 bases from J, with 9 bases between. Germline CDR1 and CDR2: DFQATT and SNEGSKA (reference sequence). The CDR3 DNA is TGCAGTGCTAGAGATCGTAAGTACTCCTACGAGCAGTACTTC. Amino acids: CSARDRKYSYEQYF.

In this sample, this clonotype turned up a few times. The chain uses TRBV4-1 and TRBJ2-7; D is unclear. The CDR3 covers 16 residues. V was shortened by 4 bases and J by 4 bases, with 20 bases between the two germline ends. Germline V gene lookup returns CDR1 MGHRA and CDR2 YSYEKL. DNA for the CDR3: TGCGCCAGCAGCCGCCCCGGGTCCTATGGCACTTACGAGCAGTACTTC. It codes for CASSRPGSYGTYEQYF.

This clonotype was picked up many times. The chain carries TRBV7-2 and TRBJ2-5, with 10 bases aligning to TRBD2. The length of the CDR3 is 14 residues. V shed 5 bases, J shed 2 bases, and the junction held 2 bases outside the gene matches. Germline lookup yields CDR1 SGHTA and CDR2 FQGNSA. For the CDR3, the DNA is TGTGCCAGCAGCCTGACTAGCGGGCAAGAGACCCAGTACTTC. Residues: CASSLTSGQETQYF.

This clonotype has more than one count but fewer than ten. The chain couples TRBV6-5 to TRBJ2-1; perhaps TRBD1 as D (5 bases). CDR1 MNHEY and CDR2 SVGAGI come from the germline V gene. The CDR3 extends over 15 amino acids. Trimming left V 0 bases short and J 2 bases short, with 8 bases between. This CDR3 is CASSYSAGTYNEQFF. Written as DNA, the CDR3 is TGTGCCAGCAGTTACTCGGCAGGGACCTACAATGAGCAGTTCTTC.

The V gene is TRBV28, the J gene TRBJ2-3; 10 nucleotides line up with TRBD2. V dropped 3 bases and J dropped 0; count of bases not matched to a gene: 6. This CDR3 is built from 17 residues. Germline CDR1 reads MDHEN; CDR2 reads SYDVKM. CDR3 sequence: CASSLVSSGGSTDTQYF. CDR3 coding DNA: TGTGCCAGCAGTTTGGTATCTAGCGGGGGAAGCACAGATACGCAGTATTTT.

This clonotype was counted a few times. V usage is TRBV12-3 or TRBV12-4 and J usage is TRBJ1-1; 7 nucleotides agree with TRBD1. The trim removed 6 bases at V and 6 bases at J, leaving 4 bases unmatched. This CDR3 comprises 12 residues. The CDR3 loop reads CASRQGDPEAFF. CDR3 coding DNA: TGTGCCAGCAGGCAGGGGGATCCTGAAGCTTTCTTT.

This clonotype came up a few times. This rearrangement joins TRBV28 to TRBJ1-6, with TRBD1 matching over 7 bases. This CDR3 contains 15 residues. Germline V gives CDR1 MDHEN, CDR2 SYDVKM. V was pared by 5 bases and J by 6 bases, with 7 bases of the junction left unmatched. The CDR3 here is CASSPRQGLNSPLHF. CDR3 nucleotide sequence: TGTGCCAGCAGTCCCCGACAGGGCCTTAATTCACCCCTCCACTTT.

This clonotype was detected a few times. J is TRBJ1-6 and V is TRBV7-9, with D possibly TRBD1 on 6 matching bases. CDR3 length equals 15 residues. The germline gives CDR1 SEHNR, CDR2 FQNEAQ (reference sequence). Trimming left V 8 bases short and J 4 bases short, with 15 bases between. CDR3 amino acids: CASGPYQGYNSPLHF. DNA for the CDR3: TGTGCCAGCGGCCCCTATCAGGGGTATAATTCACCCCTCCACTTT.

The genes are TRBV25-1 and TRBJ2-2; D is unclear. Trimming stripped 2 bases from V and 4 bases from J, with 8 bases between. The CDR3 contains 14 residues. Germline CDR1 and CDR2: MGHDK and SYGVNS. The CDR3 loop is CASSEGVSTGELFF. Written as DNA, the CDR3 is TGTGCCAGCAGTGAAGGCGTAAGCACCGGGGAGCTGTTTTTT.

This clonotype was seen ten or more times. V and J are TRBV7-2 and TRBJ1-3; D ambiguous. Germline CDR1 is SGHTA and CDR2 is FQGNSA. CDR3 length: 15 amino acids. The V and J ends lost 4 bases and 4 bases respectively, with 14 bases between them. CDR3 loop: CASSSLGGYGNTIYF. In DNA form, the CDR3 reads TGTGCCAGCAGCTCCCTTGGAGGTTACGGAAACACCATATATTTT.

This clonotype turned up a few times. The gene calls are TRBV28 and TRBJ1-1; D remains unclear. Germline CDR1 is MDHEN and CDR2 is SYDVKM. The V end lost 4 bases, the J end lost 5 bases, and 14 bases lay between the germline ends. This CDR3 is 14 amino acids long. This CDR3 reads CASSSPPRSTEAFF. Here the CDR3 DNA reads TGTGCCAGCAGTTCCCCTCCGAGGAGTACTGAAGCTTTCTTT.

This sequence joins TRBV19 and TRBJ2-1, with 7 bases identical to TRBD2. Per the germline V gene, CDR1 is LNHDA and CDR2 is SQIVND (reference sequence). CDR3 length: 13 amino acids. J was trimmed by 8 bases and V by 9 bases; bases with no gene match: 10. CDR3 amino acids: CASDGGEKDEQFF. The CDR3 coding sequence is TGTGCCAGCGATGGGGGGGAGAAGGATGAGCAGTTCTTC. Using reference TRBV19 and TRBJ2-1 for the parts outside the CDR3, the full variable domain is DGGITQSPKYLFRKEGQNVTLSCEQNLNHDAMYWYRQDPGQGLRLIYYSQIVNDFQKGDIAEGYSVSREKKESFPLTVTSAQKNPTAFYLCASDGGEKDEQFFGPGTRLTVL.

This clonotype has at least ten counts. The CDR3 loop is CASSGSMNTEAFF. In DNA form, the CDR3 reads TGTGCCAGCTCCGGGTCTATGAACACTGAAGCTTTCTTT. The chain joins TRBV7-8 to TRBJ1-1; D unclear. Germline V gene sequence: CDR1 SGHVS, CDR2 FQNEAQ. The V and J ends lost 8 bases and 0 bases respectively, with 10 bases between them. CDR3 length: 13 residues.